This is a list of T cell receptor beta chains from one sample in a study of blood T cells in healthy people across ages. TCRdb processed the 5' RACE reads anew with MiXCR; each CDR3 protein has one entry. The repertoire holds about 970,000 distinct CDR3 sequences, about 53% seen once, with 20% to 25% in the top ten. Material: blood. These receptors were taken from a woman aged 60-75 years in good health. Both conserved end residues are part of each CDR3. A D gene is named only where the DNA matches it firmly. Not all rows give a size; the values are once, few, many and, for expanded clones, a class.

>TRBJ1-5|-|TRBV7-9|-
TGTGCCAGCAGCTTAAGTACCCCCGGACAGCCCCAGCATTTT
CASSLSTPGQPQHF
>TRBJ2-7|-|TRBV4-1|-
TGCGCCAGCAGCCCCGGGCGACAGTTAACCCACGAGCAGTACTTC
CASSPGRQLTHEQYF
>TRBJ2-7|-|TRBV2|TRBD1
TGTGCCAGCGGTGGAACCGGGACAGCGAAGACCTACGAGCAGTACTTC
CASGGTGTAKTYEQYF
>TRBJ2-3|few|TRBV12-3/TRBV12-4|-
TGTGCCAGCAGATTCCGGGGAATAGATACGCAGTATTTT
CASRFRGIDTQYF
>TRBJ2-3|-|TRBV5-8|TRBD2
TGTGCCAGCAGCCCGGGAGGAGGGGTGAGAGATACGCAGTATTTT
CASSPGGGVRDTQYF
>TRBJ1-3|-|TRBV20-1|-
TGCAGTGCTGCCCGCCAGGGAGAAAACACCATATATTTT
CSAARQGENTIYF
>TRBJ2-5|few|TRBV28|-
TGTGCCAGCAGGATCCTGAGAGGAGAGACCCAGTACTTC
CASRILRGETQYF
>TRBJ2-3|-|TRBV7-2|TRBD2
TGTGCCAGCAGCTCCCGCGCGACTAGCGGGAGTCTGTCAGATACGCAGTATTTT
CASSSRATSGSLSDTQYF
>TRBJ2-5|few|TRBV5-1|TRBD2
TGCGCCAGCAGTCTGACTAGCGGGGAAGAGACCCAGTACTTC
CASSLTSGEETQYF
>TRBJ1-2|-|TRBV27|-
TGTGCCAGCAGGAGTAGGGAGAACGGCTACACCTTC
CASRSRENGYTF
>TRBJ2-7|few|TRBV12-3/TRBV12-4|TRBD2
TGTGCCAGCAGTTCCGTACTAGCGATCAATGAGCAGTACTTC
CASSSVLAINEQYF
>TRBJ2-7|few|TRBV7-8|TRBD2
TGTGCCAGCAGCTTAGCCGTGACTAGCGGGAGGTACTCCTACGAGCAGTACTTC
CASSLAVTSGRYSYEQYF
>TRBJ2-3|many|TRBV7-3|-
TGTGCCAGCAGCCCCCATGGTAGCGGCCGAGATACGCAGTATTTT
CASSPHGSGRDTQYF
>TRBJ2-7|many|TRBV29-1|-
TGCAGCGTTCGATTGACGAGAGACTACGAGCAGTACTTC
CSVRLTRDYEQYF
>TRBJ2-3|-|TRBV4-2|TRBD2
TGTGCCAGCAGGACTAGCGGGAGGAAGGGCACAGATACGCAGTATTTT
CASRTSGRKGTDTQYF
>TRBJ1-6|-|TRBV3-1|-
TGTGCCAGCAGCCAAACAGGCGACTATAATTCACCCCTCCACTTT
CASSQTGDYNSPLHF
>TRBJ1-1|-|TRBV20-1|-
TGCAGTGCTTACAAGATAGGACAGACCGAAGCTTTCTTT
CSAYKIGQTEAFF
>TRBJ2-1|few|TRBV28|TRBD1
TGTGCCAGCAGTTCTCCCGGACAGGGGCTGAATGAGCAGTTCTTC
CASSSPGQGLNEQFF
>TRBJ2-7|-|TRBV28|-
TGTGCCAGCAGAAGAGACTACGAGCAGTACTTC
CASRRDYEQYF
>TRBJ2-7|-|TRBV29-1|-
TGCAGCGTTGTAGACGCTTCCTACAATGAGCAGTACTTC
CSVVDASYNEQYF
>TRBJ2-3|-|TRBV4-2|-
TGTGCCAGCAGCCAAGATGTAGGGGGTGCAGATACGCAGTATTTT
CASSQDVGGADTQYF
>TRBJ2-3|-|TRBV28|-
TGTGCCAGCAGTTCCCCCATTGAGACGCAGTATTTT
CASSSPIETQYF
>TRBJ2-7|-|TRBV27|-
TGTGCCACGTTCCCACAGGGTGTATGGGGGGAGCAGTACTTC
CATFPQGVWGEQYF
>TRBJ2-5|few|TRBV7-2|TRBD2
TGTGCCAGCAGCTTAGCCGTCCTAGCGGTCCGGGAAACCCAGTACTTC
CASSLAVLAVRETQYF